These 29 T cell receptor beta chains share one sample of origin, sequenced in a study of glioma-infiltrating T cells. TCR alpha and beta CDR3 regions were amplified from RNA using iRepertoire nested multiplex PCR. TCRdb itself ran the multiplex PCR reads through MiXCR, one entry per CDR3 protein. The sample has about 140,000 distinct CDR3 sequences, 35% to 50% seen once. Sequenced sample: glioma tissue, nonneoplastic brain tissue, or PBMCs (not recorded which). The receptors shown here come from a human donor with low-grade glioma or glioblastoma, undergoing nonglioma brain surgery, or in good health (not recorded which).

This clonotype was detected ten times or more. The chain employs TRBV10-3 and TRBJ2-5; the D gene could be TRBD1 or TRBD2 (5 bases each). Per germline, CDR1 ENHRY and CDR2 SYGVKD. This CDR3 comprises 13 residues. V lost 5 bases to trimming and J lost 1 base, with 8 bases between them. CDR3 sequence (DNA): TGTGCCATCAGTCCTGGGACCCAAGAGACCCAGTACTTC. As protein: CAISPGTQETQYF.

CDR3 amino acids: CASRRDAYSNQPQHF. CDR3 DNA: TGTGCCAGCAGGCGGGACGCATATAGCAATCAGCCCCAGCATTTT. This chain connects TRBV6-1 to TRBJ1-5, with D maybe TRBD1 (5 bases). V was trimmed by 6 bases and J by 0 bases, leaving 12 bases between them. The CDR3 contains 15 residues. Germline V gives CDR1 MNHNS, CDR2 SASEGT.

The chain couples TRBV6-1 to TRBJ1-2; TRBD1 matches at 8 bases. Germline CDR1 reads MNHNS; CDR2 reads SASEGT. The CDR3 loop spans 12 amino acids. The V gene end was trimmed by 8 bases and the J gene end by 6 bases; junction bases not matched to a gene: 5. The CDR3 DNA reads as TGTGCCAGCTCCGGGACAGGAGATGGCTACACCTTC. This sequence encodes CASSGTGDGYTF.

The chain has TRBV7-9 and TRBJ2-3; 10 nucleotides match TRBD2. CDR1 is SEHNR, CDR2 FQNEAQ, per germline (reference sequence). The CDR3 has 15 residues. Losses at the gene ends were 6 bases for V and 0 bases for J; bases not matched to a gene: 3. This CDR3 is CASRGTSASTDTQYF. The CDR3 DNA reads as TGTGCCAGCAGAGGGACTAGCGCTAGCACAGATACGCAGTATTTT.

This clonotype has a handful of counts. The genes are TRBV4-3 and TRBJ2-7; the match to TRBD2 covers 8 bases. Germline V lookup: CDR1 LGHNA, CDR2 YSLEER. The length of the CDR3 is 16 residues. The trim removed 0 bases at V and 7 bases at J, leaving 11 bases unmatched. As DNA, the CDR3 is TGCGCCAGCAGCCAAGATGTAGCGGGACATCTTAAAGAGCAGTACTTC. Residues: CASSQDVAGHLKEQYF.

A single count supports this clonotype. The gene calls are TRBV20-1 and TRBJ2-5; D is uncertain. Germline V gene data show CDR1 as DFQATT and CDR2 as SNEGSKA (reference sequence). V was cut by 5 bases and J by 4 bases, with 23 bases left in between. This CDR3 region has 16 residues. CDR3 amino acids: CSADPEGPSKVETQYF. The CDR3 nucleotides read TGCAGTGCTGATCCTGAAGGCCCCTCAAAAGTAGAGACCCAGTACTTC.

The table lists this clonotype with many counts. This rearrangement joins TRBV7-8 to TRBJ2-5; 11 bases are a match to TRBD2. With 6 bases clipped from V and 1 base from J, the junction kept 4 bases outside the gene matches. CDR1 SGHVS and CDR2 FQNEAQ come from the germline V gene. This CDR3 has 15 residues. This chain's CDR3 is CASSVAGGGQETQYF. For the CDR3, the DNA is TGTGCCAGCAGTGTAGCGGGAGGGGGCCAAGAGACCCAGTACTTC.

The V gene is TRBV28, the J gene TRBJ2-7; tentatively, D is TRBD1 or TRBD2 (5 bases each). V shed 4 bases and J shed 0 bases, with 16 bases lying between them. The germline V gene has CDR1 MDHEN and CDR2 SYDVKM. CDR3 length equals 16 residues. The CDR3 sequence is CASSYTHSGSSYEQYF. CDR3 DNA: TGTGCCAGCAGTTACACCCACTCAGGGAGCTCCTACGAGCAGTACTTC.

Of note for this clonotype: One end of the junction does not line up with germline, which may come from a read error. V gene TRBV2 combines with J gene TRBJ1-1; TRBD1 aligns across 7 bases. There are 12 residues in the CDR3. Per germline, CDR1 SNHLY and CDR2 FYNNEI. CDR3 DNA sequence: TGTGACAGCAGTTCAGGGGGGCCTGAAGCTTTCTTT. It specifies CDSSSGGPEAFF.

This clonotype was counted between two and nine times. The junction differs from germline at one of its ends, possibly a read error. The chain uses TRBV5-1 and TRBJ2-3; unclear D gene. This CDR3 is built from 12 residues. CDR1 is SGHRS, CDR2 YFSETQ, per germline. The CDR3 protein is CASSSTRDTQYF. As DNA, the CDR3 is TGTGCCAGCAGCTCTACTCGTGATACGCAGTATTTT.

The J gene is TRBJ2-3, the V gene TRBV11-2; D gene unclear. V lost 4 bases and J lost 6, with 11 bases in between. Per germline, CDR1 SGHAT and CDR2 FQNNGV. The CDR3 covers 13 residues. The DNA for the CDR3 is TGTGCCAGCAGCTCCACTCCCGTGGATACGCAGTATTTT. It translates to CASSSTPVDTQYF.

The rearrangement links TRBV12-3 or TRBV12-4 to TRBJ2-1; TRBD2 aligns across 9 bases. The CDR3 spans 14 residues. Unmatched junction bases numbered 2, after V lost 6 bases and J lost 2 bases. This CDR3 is CASRLAGPYNEQFF. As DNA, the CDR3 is TGTGCCAGCAGACTAGCGGGTCCCTACAATGAGCAGTTCTTC.

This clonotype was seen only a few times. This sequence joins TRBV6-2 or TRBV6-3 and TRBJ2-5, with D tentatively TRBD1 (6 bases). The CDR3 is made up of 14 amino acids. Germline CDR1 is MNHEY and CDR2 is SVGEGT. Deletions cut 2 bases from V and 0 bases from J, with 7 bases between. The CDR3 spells CASSYGGYQETQYF. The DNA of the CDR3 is TGTGCCAGCAGTTACGGGGGCTACCAAGAGACCCAGTACTTC.

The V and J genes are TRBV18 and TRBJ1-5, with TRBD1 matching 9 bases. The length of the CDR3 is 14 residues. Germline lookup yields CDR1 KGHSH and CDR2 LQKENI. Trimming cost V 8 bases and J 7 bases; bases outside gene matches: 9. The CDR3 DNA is TGTGCCAGCAACTCGGGACAGGGTGGCCAGCCCCAGCATTTT. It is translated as CASNSGQGGQPQHF.

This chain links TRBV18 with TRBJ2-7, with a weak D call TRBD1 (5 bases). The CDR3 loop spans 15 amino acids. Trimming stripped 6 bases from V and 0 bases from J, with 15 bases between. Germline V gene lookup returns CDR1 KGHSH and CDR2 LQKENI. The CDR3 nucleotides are TGTGCCAGCTCTCCCAGGGCTTCGAGCTCCTACGAGCAGTACTTC. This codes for CASSPRASSSYEQYF.

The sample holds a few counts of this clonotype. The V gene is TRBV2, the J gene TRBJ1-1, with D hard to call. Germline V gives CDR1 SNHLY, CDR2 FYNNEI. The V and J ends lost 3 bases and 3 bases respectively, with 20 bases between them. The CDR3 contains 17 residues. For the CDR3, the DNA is TGTGCCAGCAGTGACCAGAGTTTGGTCAGGCAGTACACTGAAGCTTTCTTT. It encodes CASSDQSLVRQYTEAFF.

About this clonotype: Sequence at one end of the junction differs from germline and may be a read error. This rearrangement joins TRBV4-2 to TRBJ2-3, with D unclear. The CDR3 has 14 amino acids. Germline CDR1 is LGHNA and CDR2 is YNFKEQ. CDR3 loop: CASSQGLSTDMQYF. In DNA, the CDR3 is TGTGCCAGCAGCCAAGGGCTAAGCACAGATATGCAGTATTTT.

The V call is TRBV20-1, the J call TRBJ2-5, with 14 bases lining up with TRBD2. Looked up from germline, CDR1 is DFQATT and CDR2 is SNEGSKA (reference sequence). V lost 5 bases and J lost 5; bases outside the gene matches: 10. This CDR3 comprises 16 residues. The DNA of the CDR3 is TGCAGTGCTCACAAGGGACTAGCGGGAGTGGGTGAGACCCAGTACTTC. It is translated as CSAHKGLAGVGETQYF.

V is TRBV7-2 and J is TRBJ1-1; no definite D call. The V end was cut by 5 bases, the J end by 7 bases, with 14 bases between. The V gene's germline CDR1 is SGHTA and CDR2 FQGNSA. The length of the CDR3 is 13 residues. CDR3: CASSQYVSREAFF. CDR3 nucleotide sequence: TGTGCCAGCAGCCAATACGTATCCCGTGAAGCTTTCTTT.

In DNA form, the CDR3 reads TGTGCCAGCAGTACGGGACTAGCTGGCACCGGGGAGCTGTTTTTT. It encodes CASSTGLAGTGELFF. This chain uses TRBV6-2 or TRBV6-3 with TRBJ2-2; 9 bases fit TRBD2. The CDR3 sequence is 15 residues long. After removal of 5 bases from V and 4 bases from J, the junction contained 5 bases not matched to a gene. CDR1 MNHEY and CDR2 SVGEGT come from the germline V gene.

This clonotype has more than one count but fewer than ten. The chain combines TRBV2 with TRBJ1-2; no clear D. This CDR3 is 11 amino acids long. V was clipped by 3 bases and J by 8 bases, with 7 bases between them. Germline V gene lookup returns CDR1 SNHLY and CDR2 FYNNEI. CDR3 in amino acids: CASSEGWGYTF. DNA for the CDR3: TGTGCCAGCAGTGAGGGCTGGGGCTACACCTTC. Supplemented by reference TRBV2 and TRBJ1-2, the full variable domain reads EPEVTQTPSHQVTQMGQEVILRCVPISNHLYFYWYRQILGQKVEFLVSFYNNEISEKSEIFDDQFSVERPDGSNFTLKIRSTKLEDSAMYFCASSEGWGYTFGSGTRLTVV.

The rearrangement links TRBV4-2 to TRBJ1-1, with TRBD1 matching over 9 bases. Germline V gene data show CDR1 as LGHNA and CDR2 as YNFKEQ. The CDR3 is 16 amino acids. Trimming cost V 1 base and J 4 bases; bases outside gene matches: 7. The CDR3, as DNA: TGTGCCAGCAGCCAAGTAGGTGGGACAGGGAGCACTGAAGCTTTCTTT. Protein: CASSQVGGTGSTEAFF.

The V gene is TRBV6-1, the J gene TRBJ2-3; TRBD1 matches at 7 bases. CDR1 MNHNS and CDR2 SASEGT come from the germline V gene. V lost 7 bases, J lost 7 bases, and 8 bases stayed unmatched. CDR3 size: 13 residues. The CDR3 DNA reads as TGTGCCAGCAAACAGGGGCTAGGCCATACGCAGTATTTT. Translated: CASKQGLGHTQYF.

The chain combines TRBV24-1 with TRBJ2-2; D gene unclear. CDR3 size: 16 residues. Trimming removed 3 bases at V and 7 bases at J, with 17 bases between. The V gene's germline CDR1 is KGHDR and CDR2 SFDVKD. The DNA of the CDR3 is TGTGCCACCAGTGATCCAGCCTCGGATCCGGTCGGGGAGCTGTTTTTT. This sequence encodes CATSDPASDPVGELFF.

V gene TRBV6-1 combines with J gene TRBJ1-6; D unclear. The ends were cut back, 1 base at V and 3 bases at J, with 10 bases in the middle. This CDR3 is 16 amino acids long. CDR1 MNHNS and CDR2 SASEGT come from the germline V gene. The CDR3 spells CASSEVVVVYNSPLHF. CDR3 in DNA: TGTGCCAGCAGTGAAGTGGTGGTTGTCTATAATTCACCCCTCCACTTT.

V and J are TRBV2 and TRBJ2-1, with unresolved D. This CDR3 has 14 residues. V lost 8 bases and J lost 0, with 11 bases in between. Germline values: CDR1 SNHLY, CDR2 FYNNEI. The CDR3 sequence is CASGSALSYNEQFF. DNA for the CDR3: TGTGCCAGCGGCTCGGCCCTCTCCTACAATGAGCAGTTCTTC.

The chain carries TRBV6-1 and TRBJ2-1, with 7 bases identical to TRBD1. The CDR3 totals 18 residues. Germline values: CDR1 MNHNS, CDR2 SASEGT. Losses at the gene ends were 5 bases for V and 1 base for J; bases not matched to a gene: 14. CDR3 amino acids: CASSPRAPGQPSYNEQFF. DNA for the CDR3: TGTGCCAGCAGTCCCCGCGCTCCGGGACAGCCTTCCTACAATGAGCAGTTCTTC.

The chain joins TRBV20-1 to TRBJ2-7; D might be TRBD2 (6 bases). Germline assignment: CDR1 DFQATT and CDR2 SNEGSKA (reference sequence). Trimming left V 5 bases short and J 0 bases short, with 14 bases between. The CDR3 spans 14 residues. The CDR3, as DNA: TGCAGTGCTTTTCCGGGACTGCCCTCCTACGAGCAGTACTTC. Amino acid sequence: CSAFPGLPSYEQYF.

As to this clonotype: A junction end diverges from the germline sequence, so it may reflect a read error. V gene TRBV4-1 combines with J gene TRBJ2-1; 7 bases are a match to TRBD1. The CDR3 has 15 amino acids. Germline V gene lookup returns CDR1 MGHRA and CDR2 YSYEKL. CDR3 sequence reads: CASSREGQTYNGQFF. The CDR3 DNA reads TGCGCCAGCAGCCGAGAGGGACAGACCTACAATGGGCAGTTCTTC.